These T cell receptor beta chains were read from a single sample in a study of identical twins. TCRdb re-analysed the 5' RACE reads in MiXCR, keeping a single row per CDR3 protein. The sample yields some 1,600,000 distinct CDR3 sequences, about 30% seen once. The source material was cord blood. The receptors were gathered from a newborn girl in good health. Each CDR3 is given with its conserved first and last residue. Each record gives: V gene, clone size, D gene, J gene, CDR3 protein, CDR3 DNA. D genes are given only for firm matches. Where a row states a size, it is once, few, many or the class of an expanded clone; other rows omit it.

v_call: TRBV6-1; clone_size: NA; d_call: NA; j_call: TRBJ1-6; cdr3_aa: CASSEVDYNSPLHF; cdr3_nt: TGTGCCAGCAGTGAAGTGGATTATAATTCACCCCTCCACTTT
v_call: TRBV4-1; clone_size: few; d_call: NA; j_call: TRBJ2-3; cdr3_aa: CASSQDIPGSNTDTQYF; cdr3_nt: TGCGCCAGCAGCCAAGATATTCCGGGGTCCAACACAGATACGCAGTATTTT
v_call: TRBV7-6; clone_size: few; d_call: NA; j_call: TRBJ1-4; cdr3_aa: CASSLYGGEKLFF; cdr3_nt: TGTGCCAGCAGCTTATACGGGGGGGAAAAACTGTTTTTT
v_call: TRBV6-5; clone_size: many; d_call: NA; j_call: TRBJ2-3; cdr3_aa: CASSYSTASTDTQYF; cdr3_nt: TGTGCCAGCAGTTACTCGACCGCTAGCACAGATACGCAGTATTTT
v_call: TRBV7-9; clone_size: NA; d_call: TRBD1; j_call: TRBJ2-4; cdr3_aa: CASRKDRGLTTQYF; cdr3_nt: TGTGCCAGCAGAAAGGACAGGGGGCTCACCACGCAGTACTTC
v_call: TRBV20-1; clone_size: NA; d_call: NA; j_call: TRBJ1-5; cdr3_aa: CSAWLQGYSNQPQHF; cdr3_nt: TGCAGTGCTTGGCTCCAGGGATATAGCAATCAGCCCCAGCATTTT
v_call: TRBV5-1; clone_size: few; d_call: NA; j_call: TRBJ1-4; cdr3_aa: CASSLSRESNEKLFF; cdr3_nt: TGCGCCAGCAGCTTGAGCAGGGAATCTAATGAAAAACTGTTTTTT
v_call: TRBV3-1; clone_size: few; d_call: NA; j_call: TRBJ2-5; cdr3_aa: CASSRPGTQYF; cdr3_nt: TGTGCCAGCAGCCGACCAGGGACCCAGTACTTC
v_call: TRBV4-2; clone_size: NA; d_call: TRBD2; j_call: TRBJ2-1; cdr3_aa: CASSQVRTSGINEQFF; cdr3_nt: TGTGCCAGCAGCCAAGTTAGGACTAGCGGGATAAATGAGCAGTTCTTC
v_call: TRBV15; clone_size: few; d_call: NA; j_call: TRBJ2-1; cdr3_aa: CATSRLSLSNEQFF; cdr3_nt: TGTGCCACCAGCAGGCTCAGCCTCTCCAATGAGCAGTTCTTC
v_call: TRBV6-5; clone_size: NA; d_call: TRBD2; j_call: TRBJ2-4; cdr3_aa: CASSYTPGGAKNIQYF; cdr3_nt: TGTGCCAGCAGTTACACTCCCGGGGGGGCCAAAAACATTCAGTACTTC
v_call: TRBV4-2; clone_size: few; d_call: NA; j_call: TRBJ2-3; cdr3_aa: CVSSHPSSDTQYF; cdr3_nt: TGTGTCAGCAGCCATCCTTCGTCAGATACGCAGTATTTT
v_call: TRBV11-2; clone_size: NA; d_call: TRBD2; j_call: TRBJ2-7; cdr3_aa: CASSLGGSGGAWNEQYF; cdr3_nt: TGTGCCAGCAGCTTAGGAGGTAGCGGGGGGGCCTGGAATGAGCAGTACTTC
v_call: TRBV12-3/TRBV12-4; clone_size: NA; d_call: NA; j_call: TRBJ2-3; cdr3_aa: CASRTSLNRDTQYF; cdr3_nt: TGTGCCAGCAGGACGTCACTAAACCGGGATACGCAGTATTTT
v_call: TRBV29-1; clone_size: NA; d_call: NA; j_call: TRBJ1-1; cdr3_aa: CSVWESGGTEAFF; cdr3_nt: TGCAGCGTTTGGGAAAGTGGGGGCACTGAAGCTTTCTTT
v_call: TRBV29-1; clone_size: NA; d_call: TRBD1; j_call: TRBJ1-1; cdr3_aa: CSVALTGVGTEAFF; cdr3_nt: TGCAGCGTTGCCCTTACAGGGGTGGGGACTGAAGCTTTCTTT
v_call: TRBV20-1; clone_size: few; d_call: NA; j_call: TRBJ1-5; cdr3_aa: CSASGRFSNQPQHF; cdr3_nt: TGCAGTGCTAGCGGACGGTTTAGCAATCAGCCCCAGCATTTT
v_call: TRBV28; clone_size: NA; d_call: TRBD2; j_call: TRBJ2-4; cdr3_aa: CASRGGKGKNIQYF; cdr3_nt: TGTGCCAGCAGGGGGGGGAAGGGAAAAAACATTCAGTACTTC
v_call: TRBV10-3; clone_size: many; d_call: NA; j_call: TRBJ2-7; cdr3_aa: CAISESIEGAYEQYF; cdr3_nt: TGTGCCATCAGTGAGTCAATCGAGGGGGCCTACGAGCAGTACTTC
v_call: TRBV12-3/TRBV12-4; clone_size: few; d_call: NA; j_call: TRBJ2-3; cdr3_aa: CASKGRWGLADTQYF; cdr3_nt: TGTGCCAGCAAAGGGCGATGGGGGCTCGCAGATACGCAGTATTTT
v_call: TRBV6-5; clone_size: NA; d_call: NA; j_call: TRBJ1-1; cdr3_aa: CASRENLNTEAFF; cdr3_nt: TGTGCCAGCAGAGAGAATCTGAACACTGAAGCTTTCTTT
v_call: TRBV20-1; clone_size: NA; d_call: TRBD2; j_call: TRBJ2-4; cdr3_aa: CSARVPGRASNIQYF; cdr3_nt: TGCAGTGCTAGAGTCCCCGGGAGGGCCTCAAACATTCAGTACTTC
v_call: TRBV10-2; clone_size: NA; d_call: NA; j_call: TRBJ2-7; cdr3_aa: CASSESRAQRGAPRDEQYF; cdr3_nt: TGCGCCAGCAGTGAGTCGAGAGCTCAGAGGGGGGCCCCTAGGGACGAGCAGTACTTC
v_call: TRBV27; clone_size: few; d_call: NA; j_call: TRBJ1-2; cdr3_aa: CASSLSRVHGYTF; cdr3_nt: TGTGCCAGCAGTTTATCCAGGGTTCATGGCTACACCTTC
v_call: TRBV3-1; clone_size: few; d_call: TRBD2; j_call: TRBJ2-1; cdr3_aa: CASSRGLAGVSYNEQFF; cdr3_nt: TGTGCCAGCAGCCGGGGACTAGCGGGAGTCTCCTACAATGAGCAGTTCTTC
v_call: TRBV12-3/TRBV12-4; clone_size: few; d_call: NA; j_call: TRBJ2-3; cdr3_aa: CASSFGWLAPTDTQYF; cdr3_nt: TGTGCCAGCAGTTTTGGGTGGCTAGCTCCCACAGATACGCAGTATTTT
v_call: TRBV9; clone_size: NA; d_call: NA; j_call: TRBJ2-7; cdr3_aa: CASSVVGWEQYF; cdr3_nt: TGTGCCAGCAGCGTAGTCGGCTGGGAGCAGTACTTC
v_call: TRBV10-3; clone_size: NA; d_call: TRBD2; j_call: TRBJ2-7; cdr3_aa: CATRLAGGGSYEQYF; cdr3_nt: TGTGCCACGAGACTAGCGGGAGGTGGATCCTACGAGCAGTACTTC
v_call: TRBV27; clone_size: few; d_call: NA; j_call: TRBJ1-4; cdr3_aa: CASSHPTNEKLFF; cdr3_nt: TGTGCCAGCAGTCACCCAACTAATGAAAAACTGTTTTTT
v_call: TRBV12-3/TRBV12-4; clone_size: NA; d_call: NA; j_call: TRBJ2-1; cdr3_aa: CASSFYGLRGGHNEQFF; cdr3_nt: TGTGCCAGCAGCTTTTACGGGCTGAGAGGCGGACACAATGAGCAGTTCTTC
v_call: TRBV7-8; clone_size: NA; d_call: TRBD2; j_call: TRBJ2-7; cdr3_aa: CANSLPLAVSEQYF; cdr3_nt: TGTGCCAACAGCTTACCACTAGCGGTCTCCGAGCAGTACTTC
v_call: TRBV2; clone_size: few; d_call: NA; j_call: TRBJ2-7; cdr3_aa: CASSDPDPALQQYF; cdr3_nt: TGTGCCAGCAGTGATCCCGACCCCGCTCTACAGCAGTACTTC
v_call: TRBV4-2; clone_size: NA; d_call: TRBD1; j_call: TRBJ2-1; cdr3_aa: CASGQDRGHNEQFF; cdr3_nt: TGTGCCAGCGGCCAAGACAGGGGACACAATGAGCAGTTCTTC
v_call: TRBV6-5; clone_size: NA; d_call: NA; j_call: TRBJ2-4; cdr3_aa: CASSLPEGCRAKNIQYF; cdr3_nt: TGTGCCAGCAGTTTACCGGAGGGTTGCAGGGCCAAAAACATTCAGTACTTC
v_call: TRBV28; clone_size: many; d_call: TRBD2; j_call: TRBJ2-3; cdr3_aa: CATLTSGRSGTQYF; cdr3_nt: TGTGCCACCTTAACTAGCGGGAGATCCGGTACGCAGTATTTT